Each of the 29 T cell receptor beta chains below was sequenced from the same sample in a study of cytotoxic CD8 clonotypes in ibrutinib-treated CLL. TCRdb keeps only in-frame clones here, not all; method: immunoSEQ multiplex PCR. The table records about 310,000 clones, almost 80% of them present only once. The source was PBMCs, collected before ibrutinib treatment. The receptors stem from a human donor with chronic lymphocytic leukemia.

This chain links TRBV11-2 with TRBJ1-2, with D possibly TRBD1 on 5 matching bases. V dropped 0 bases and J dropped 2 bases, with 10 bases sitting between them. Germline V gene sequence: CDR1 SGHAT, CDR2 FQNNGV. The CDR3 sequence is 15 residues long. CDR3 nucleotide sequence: TGTGCCAGCAGCTTAGAGGGACTCCCAAACTATGGCTACACCTTC. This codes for CASSLEGLPNYGYTF.

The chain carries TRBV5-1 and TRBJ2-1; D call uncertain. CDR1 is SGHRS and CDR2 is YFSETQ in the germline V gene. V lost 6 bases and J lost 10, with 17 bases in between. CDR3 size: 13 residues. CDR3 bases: TGCGCCAGCAAGGTGACGGCGGAGTTAGAGCAGTTCTTC. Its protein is CASKVTAELEQFF. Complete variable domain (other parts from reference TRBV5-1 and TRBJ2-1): KAGVTQTPRYLIKTRGQQVTLSCSPISGHRSVSWYQQTPGQGLQFLFEYFSETQRNKGNFPGRFSGRQFSNSRSEMNVSTLELGDSALYLCASKVTAELEQFFGPGTRLTVL.

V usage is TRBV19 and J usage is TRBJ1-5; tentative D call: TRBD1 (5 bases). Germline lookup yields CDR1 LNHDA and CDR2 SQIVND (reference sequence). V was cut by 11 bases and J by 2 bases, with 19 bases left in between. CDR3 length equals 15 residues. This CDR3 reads CAASTTGGGNQPQHF. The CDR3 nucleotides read TGTGCCGCCTCCACAACAGGAGGAGGCAATCAGCCCCAGCATTTT.

As DNA, the CDR3 is TGTGCCATCAGTGAGTATGGTAGAGCAGGGGACTACAATGAGCAGTTCTTC. Translating it yields CAISEYGRAGDYNEQFF. This chain joins TRBV10-3 and TRBJ2-1, with D possibly TRBD1 on 6 matching bases. Per the germline V gene, CDR1 is ENHRY and CDR2 is SYGVKD. CDR3 length equals 17 residues. V shed 1 base and J shed 3 bases, with 16 bases lying between them.

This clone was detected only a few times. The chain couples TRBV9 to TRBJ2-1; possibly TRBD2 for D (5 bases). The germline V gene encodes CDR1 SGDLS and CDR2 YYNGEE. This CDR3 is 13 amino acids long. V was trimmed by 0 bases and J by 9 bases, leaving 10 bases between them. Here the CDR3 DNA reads TGTGCCAGCAGCGTAGCGGCGGGTAGTGAGCAGTTCTTC. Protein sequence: CASSVAAGSEQFF.

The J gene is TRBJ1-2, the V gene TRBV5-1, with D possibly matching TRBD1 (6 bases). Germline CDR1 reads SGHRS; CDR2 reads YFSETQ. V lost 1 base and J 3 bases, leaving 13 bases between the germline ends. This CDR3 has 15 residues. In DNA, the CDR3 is TGCGCCAGCAGCTTGTCCCCGGGGGGCTACTATGGCTACACCTTC. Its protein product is CASSLSPGGYYGYTF. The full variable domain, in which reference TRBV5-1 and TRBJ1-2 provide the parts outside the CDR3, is KAGVTQTPRYLIKTRGQQVTLSCSPISGHRSVSWYQQTPGQGLQFLFEYFSETQRNKGNFPGRFSGRQFSNSRSEMNVSTLELGDSALYLCASSLSPGGYYGYTFGSGTRLTVV.

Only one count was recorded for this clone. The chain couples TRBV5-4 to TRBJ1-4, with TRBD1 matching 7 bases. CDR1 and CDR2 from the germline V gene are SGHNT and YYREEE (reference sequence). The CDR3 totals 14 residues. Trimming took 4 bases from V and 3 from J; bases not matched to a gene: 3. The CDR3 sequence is CASSRQGSNEKLFF. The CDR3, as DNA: TGTGCCAGCAGCAGACAGGGCTCTAATGAAAAACTGTTTTTT.

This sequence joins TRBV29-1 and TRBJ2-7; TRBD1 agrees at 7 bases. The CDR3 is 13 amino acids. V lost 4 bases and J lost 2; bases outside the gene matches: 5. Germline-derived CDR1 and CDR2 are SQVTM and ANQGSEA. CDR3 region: CSVVDRVTYEQYF. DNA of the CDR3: TGCAGCGTTGTCGACAGGGTTACCTACGAGCAGTACTTC.

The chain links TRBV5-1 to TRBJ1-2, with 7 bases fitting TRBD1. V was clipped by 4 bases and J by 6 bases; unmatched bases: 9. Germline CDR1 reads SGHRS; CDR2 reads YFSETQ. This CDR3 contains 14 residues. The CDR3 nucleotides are TGCGCCAGCAGCGCCTCCGGGACAGCTAATGGCTACACCTTC. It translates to CASSASGTANGYTF.

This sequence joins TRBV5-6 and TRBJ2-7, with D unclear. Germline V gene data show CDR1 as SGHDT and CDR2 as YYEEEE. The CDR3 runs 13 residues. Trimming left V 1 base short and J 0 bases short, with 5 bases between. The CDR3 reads CASSLFSSYEQYF. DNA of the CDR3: TGTGCCAGCAGCTTGTTCAGCTCCTACGAGCAGTACTTC. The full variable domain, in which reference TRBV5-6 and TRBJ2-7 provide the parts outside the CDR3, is DAGVTQSPTHLIKTRGQQVTLRCSPKSGHDTVSWYQQALGQGPQFIFQYYEEEERQRGNFPDRFSGHQFPNYSSELNVNALLLGDSALYLCASSLFSSYEQYFGPGTRLTVT.

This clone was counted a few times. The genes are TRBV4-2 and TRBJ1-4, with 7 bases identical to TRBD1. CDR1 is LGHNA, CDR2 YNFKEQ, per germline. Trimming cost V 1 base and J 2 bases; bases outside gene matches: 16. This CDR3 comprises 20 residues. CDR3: CASSQVGGTAPYFTNEKLFF. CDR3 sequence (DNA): TGTGCCAGCAGCCAAGTGGGCGGGACAGCACCTTACTTTACTAATGAAAAACTGTTTTTT.

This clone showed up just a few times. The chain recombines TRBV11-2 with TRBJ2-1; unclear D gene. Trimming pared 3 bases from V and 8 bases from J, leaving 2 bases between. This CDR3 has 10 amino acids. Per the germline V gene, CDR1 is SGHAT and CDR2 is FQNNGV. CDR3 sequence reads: CASSLHEQFF. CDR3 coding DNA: TGTGCCAGCAGCTTGCATGAGCAGTTCTTC.

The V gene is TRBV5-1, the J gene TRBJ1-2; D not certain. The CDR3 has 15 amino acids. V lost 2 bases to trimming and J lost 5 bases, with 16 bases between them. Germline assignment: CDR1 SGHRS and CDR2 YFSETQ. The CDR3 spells CASSLGLAGRYGYTF. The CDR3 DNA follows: TGCGCCAGCAGCTTAGGACTCGCCGGGAGATATGGCTACACCTTC.

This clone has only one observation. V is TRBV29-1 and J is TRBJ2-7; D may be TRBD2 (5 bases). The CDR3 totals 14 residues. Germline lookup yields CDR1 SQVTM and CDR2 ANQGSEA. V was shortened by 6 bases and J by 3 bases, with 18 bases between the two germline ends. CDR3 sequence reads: CSVQGVASVYEQYF. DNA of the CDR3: TGCAGCGTCCAAGGAGTAGCGTCGGTCTACGAGCAGTACTTC.

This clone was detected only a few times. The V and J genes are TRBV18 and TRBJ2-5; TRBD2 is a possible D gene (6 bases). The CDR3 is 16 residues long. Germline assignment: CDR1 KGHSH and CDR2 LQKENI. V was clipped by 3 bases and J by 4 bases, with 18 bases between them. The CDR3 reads CASSPGTLLGGETQYF. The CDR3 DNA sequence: TGTGCCAGCTCACCTGGGACTCTCCTGGGTGGAGAGACCCAGTACTTC.

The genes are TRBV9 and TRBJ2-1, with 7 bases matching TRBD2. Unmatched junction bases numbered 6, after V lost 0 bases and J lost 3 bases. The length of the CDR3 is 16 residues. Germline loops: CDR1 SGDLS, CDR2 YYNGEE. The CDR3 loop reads CASSVGGSGYYNEQFF. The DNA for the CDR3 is TGTGCCAGCAGCGTAGGGGGTAGCGGGTACTACAATGAGCAGTTCTTC.

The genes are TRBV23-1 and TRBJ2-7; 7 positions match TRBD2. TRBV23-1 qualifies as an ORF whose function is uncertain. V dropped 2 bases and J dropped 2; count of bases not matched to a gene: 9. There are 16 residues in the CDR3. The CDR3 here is CASSQPRGGPPYEQYF. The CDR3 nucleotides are TGCGCCAGCAGTCAACCTCGGGGAGGGCCTCCCTACGAGCAGTACTTC.

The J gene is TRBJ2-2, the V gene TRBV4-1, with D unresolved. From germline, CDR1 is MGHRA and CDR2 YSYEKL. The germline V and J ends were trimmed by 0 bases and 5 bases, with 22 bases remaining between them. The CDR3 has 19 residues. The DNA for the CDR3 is TGCGCCAGCAGCCAAGAGGGTGGCCTGGACCGGTTAATAACCGGGGAGCTGTTTTTT. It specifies CASSQEGGLDRLITGELFF.

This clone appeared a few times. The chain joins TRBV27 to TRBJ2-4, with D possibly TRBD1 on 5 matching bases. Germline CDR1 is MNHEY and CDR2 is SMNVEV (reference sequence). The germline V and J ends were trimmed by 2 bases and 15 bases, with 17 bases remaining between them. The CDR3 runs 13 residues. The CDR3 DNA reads TGTGCCAGCAGTTTAGTTAGGGGTGAAGCTGGGTACTTC. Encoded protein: CASSLVRGEAGYF.

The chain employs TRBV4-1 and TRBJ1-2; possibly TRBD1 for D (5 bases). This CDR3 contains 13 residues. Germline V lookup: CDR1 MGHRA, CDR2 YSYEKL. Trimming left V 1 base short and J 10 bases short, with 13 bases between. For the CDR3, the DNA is TGCGCCAGCAGCCAAGGGGGCCAGGGTGACTACACCTTC. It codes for CASSQGGQGDYTF.

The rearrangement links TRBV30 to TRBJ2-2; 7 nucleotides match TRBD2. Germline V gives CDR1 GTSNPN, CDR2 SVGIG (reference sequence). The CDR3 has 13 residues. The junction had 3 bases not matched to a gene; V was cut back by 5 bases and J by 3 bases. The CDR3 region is CAWGGSYTGELFF. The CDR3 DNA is TGTGCCTGGGGCGGGAGCTACACCGGGGAGCTGTTTTTT.

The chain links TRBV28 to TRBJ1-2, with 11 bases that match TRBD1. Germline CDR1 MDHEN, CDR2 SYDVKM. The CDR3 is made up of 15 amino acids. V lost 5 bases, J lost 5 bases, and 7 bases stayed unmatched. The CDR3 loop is CASSPGQGVWYGYTF. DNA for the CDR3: TGTGCCAGCAGTCCGGGACAGGGGGTTTGGTATGGCTACACCTTC.

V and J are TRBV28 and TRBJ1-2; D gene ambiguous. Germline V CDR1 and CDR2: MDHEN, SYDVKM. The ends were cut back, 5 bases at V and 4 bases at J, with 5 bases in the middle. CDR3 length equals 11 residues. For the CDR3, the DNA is TGTGCCAGCAGTCCAGGCTATGGCTACACCTTC. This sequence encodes CASSPGYGYTF.

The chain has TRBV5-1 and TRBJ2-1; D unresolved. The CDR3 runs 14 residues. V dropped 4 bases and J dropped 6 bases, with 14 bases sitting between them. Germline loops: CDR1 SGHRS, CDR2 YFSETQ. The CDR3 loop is CASSLRTNSNEQFF. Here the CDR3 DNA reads TGCGCCAGCAGCCTCCGGACCAACTCCAATGAGCAGTTCTTC.

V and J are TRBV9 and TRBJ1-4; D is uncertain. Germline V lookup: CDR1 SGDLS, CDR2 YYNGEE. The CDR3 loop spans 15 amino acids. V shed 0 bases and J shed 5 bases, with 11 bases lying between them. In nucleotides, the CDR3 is TGTGCCAGCAGCGTAGCTCCGGACCCAAATGAAAAACTGTTTTTT. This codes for CASSVAPDPNEKLFF.

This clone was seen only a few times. The CDR3 region has the DNA TGCGCCAGCAGCTTGGAGGGGCCAGAGCAGTTCTTC. It codes for CASSLEGPEQFF. The gene calls are TRBV5-1 and TRBJ2-1, with D tentatively TRBD1 (5 bases). The CDR3 is 12 residues long. CDR1 and CDR2 from the germline V gene are SGHRS and YFSETQ. Trimming pared 0 bases from V and 10 bases from J, leaving 8 bases between.

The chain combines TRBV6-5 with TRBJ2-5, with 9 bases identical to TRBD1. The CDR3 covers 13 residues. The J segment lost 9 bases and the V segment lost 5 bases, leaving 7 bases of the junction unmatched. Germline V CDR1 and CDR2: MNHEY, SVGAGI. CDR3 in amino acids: CASSNTGGLAQYF. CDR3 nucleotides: TGTGCCAGCAGTAATACAGGGGGCTTGGCCCAGTACTTC.

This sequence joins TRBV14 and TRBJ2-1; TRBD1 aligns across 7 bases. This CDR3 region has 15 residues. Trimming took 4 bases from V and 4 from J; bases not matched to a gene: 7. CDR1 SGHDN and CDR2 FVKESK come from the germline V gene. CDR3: CASSPEQGRYNEQFF. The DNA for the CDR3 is TGTGCCAGCAGCCCTGAACAGGGGAGATACAATGAGCAGTTCTTC.

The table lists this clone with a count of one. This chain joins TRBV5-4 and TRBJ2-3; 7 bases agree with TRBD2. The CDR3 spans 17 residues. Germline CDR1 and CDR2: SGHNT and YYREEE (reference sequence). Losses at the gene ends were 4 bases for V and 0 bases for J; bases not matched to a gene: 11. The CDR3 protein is CASSGWGRGASTDTQYF. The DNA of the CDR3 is TGTGCCAGCAGCGGTTGGGGGAGGGGTGCTAGCACAGATACGCAGTATTTT.